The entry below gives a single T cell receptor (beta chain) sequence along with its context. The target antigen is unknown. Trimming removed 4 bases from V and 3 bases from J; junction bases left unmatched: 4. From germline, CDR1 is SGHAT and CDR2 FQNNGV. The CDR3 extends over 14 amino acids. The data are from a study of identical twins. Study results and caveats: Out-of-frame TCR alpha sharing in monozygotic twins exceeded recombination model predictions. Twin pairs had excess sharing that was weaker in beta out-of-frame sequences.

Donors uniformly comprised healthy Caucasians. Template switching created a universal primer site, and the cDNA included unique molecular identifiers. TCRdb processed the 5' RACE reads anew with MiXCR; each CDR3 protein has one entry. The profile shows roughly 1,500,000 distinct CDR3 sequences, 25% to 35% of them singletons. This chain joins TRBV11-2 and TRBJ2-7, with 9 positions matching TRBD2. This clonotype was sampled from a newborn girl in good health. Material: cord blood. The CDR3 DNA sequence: TGTGCCAGCAGCTACCTAGCGGGGAACTACGAGCAGTACTTC. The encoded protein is CASSYLAGNYEQYF.